A single sample is the source of the 13 T cell receptor beta chains below, sequenced in a study of T cell responses to AZD1222 COVID-19 vaccine. The table came from immunoSEQ multiplex PCR; TCRdb's copy has only in-frame clones and leaves some out. The sample has about 140,000 clones, nearly 90% seen once; the top ten hold 4.5% to 5.5%. The sequencing here drew on peripheral blood, taken 28 days after the second dose of the MenACWY control vaccine. Every receptor here comes from an adult who received the MenACWY meningococcal vaccine as a control.

This clone occurred a few times. The chain links TRBV19 to TRBJ2-3; TRBD2 aligns across 12 bases. J was trimmed by 2 bases and V by 9 bases; bases with no gene match: 6. The length of the CDR3 is 15 residues. CDR1 and CDR2 (germline): LNHDA, SQIVND (reference sequence). The CDR3 coding sequence is TGTGCCAGCATACTAGCGGGAGGCCTCACAGATACGCAGTATTTT. Amino acid sequence: CASILAGGLTDTQYF.

The chain uses TRBV4-1 and TRBJ1-2; the D gene is possibly TRBD1 (5 bases). Germline V CDR1 and CDR2: MGHRA, YSYEKL. This CDR3 comprises 15 residues. With 0 bases removed from V and 1 base from J, the gap between germline ends came to 9 bases. As DNA, the CDR3 is TGCGCCAGCAGCCAAGATGGGGACGGTAACTATGGCTACACCTTC. Its protein product is CASSQDGDGNYGYTF.

The sample holds one count of this clone. This sequence joins TRBV7-3 and TRBJ2-5; D assignment may be TRBD1 or TRBD2 (5 bases each). The germline V gene has CDR1 SGHTA and CDR2 FQGTGA. V lost 5 bases to trimming and J lost 5 bases, with 27 bases between them. The CDR3 covers 18 residues. The CDR3 DNA sequence: TGTGCCAGCAGCGCCCCCGGGACCACTTCCCTCTTGCGTGAGACCCAGTACTTC. Amino acids: CASSAPGTTSLLRETQYF.

The CDR3, as DNA: TGTGCCAGCAGCTTGGGGCCGATTGTTCAAGAGACCCAGTACTTC. It codes for CASSLGPIVQETQYF. The chain has TRBV5-5 and TRBJ2-5, with unresolved D. V lost 0 bases and J lost 2, with 11 bases in between. The germline V gene has CDR1 SGHKS and CDR2 YYEKEE (reference sequence). The length of the CDR3 is 15 residues. Variable domain in full (rest from reference TRBV5-5 and TRBJ2-5): DAGVTQSPTHLIKTRGQQVTLRCSPISGHKSVSWYQQVLGQGPQFIFQYYEKEERGRGNFPDRFSARQFPNYSSELNVNALLLGDSALYLCASSLGPIVQETQYFGPGTRLLVL.

The V and J genes are TRBV19 and TRBJ2-5, with TRBD2 matching over 7 bases. CDR1 LNHDA and CDR2 SQIVND come from the germline V gene (reference sequence). The CDR3 runs 14 residues. The trim removed 3 bases at V and 4 bases at J, leaving 5 bases unmatched. CDR3 nucleotide sequence: TGTGCCAGTAGTATGGGAGGGCCCCGAGAGACCCAGTACTTC. Its translation is CASSMGGPRETQYF.

V is TRBV14 and J is TRBJ1-2; D gene ambiguous. Germline V gene lookup returns CDR1 SGHDN and CDR2 FVKESK. The CDR3 has 12 amino acids. Trimming cost V 1 base and J 8 bases, with 8 bases left between them. The CDR3 DNA follows: TGTGCCAGCAGCCAAGGGACGCACGGCTACACCTTC. Encoded protein: CASSQGTHGYTF.

V usage is TRBV5-5 and J usage is TRBJ2-3; 7 bases match TRBD1. The CDR3 is made up of 16 amino acids. After removal of 0 bases from V and 4 bases from J, the junction contained 8 bases not matched to a gene. From germline, CDR1 is SGHKS and CDR2 YYEKEE (reference sequence). CDR3 sequence (DNA): TGTGCCAGCAGCTTGGTCAGGACAGGAGGCGCAGATACGCAGTATTTT. Translating gives CASSLVRTGGADTQYF. The full variable domain, rest sourced from reference TRBV5-5 and TRBJ2-3, is DAGVTQSPTHLIKTRGQQVTLRCSPISGHKSVSWYQQVLGQGPQFIFQYYEKEERGRGNFPDRFSARQFPNYSSELNVNALLLGDSALYLCASSLVRTGGADTQYFGPGTRLTVL.

This clone was counted a few times. The rearrangement joins TRBV29-1 to TRBJ2-4; D gene unclear. V dropped 0 bases and J dropped 0 bases, with 12 bases sitting between them. The CDR3 runs to 16 residues. Germline loops: CDR1 SQVTM, CDR2 ANQGSEA. This CDR3 is CSVEEGSGVAKNIQYF. The CDR3 DNA reads TGCAGCGTTGAAGAGGGAAGTGGGGTAGCCAAAAACATTCAGTACTTC.

This chain joins TRBV6-5 and TRBJ1-6, with D perhaps matching TRBD1 (5 bases). The CDR3 spans 13 residues. Germline loops: CDR1 MNHEY, CDR2 SVGAGI. Trimming left V 6 bases short and J 7 bases short, with 10 bases between. CDR3 in amino acids: CASSGGANSPLHF. The DNA for the CDR3 is TGTGCCAGCAGCGGGGGTGCGAATTCACCCCTCCACTTT.

This chain joins TRBV28 and TRBJ1-2; 9 bases map to TRBD1. Germline loops: CDR1 MDHEN, CDR2 SYDVKM. V dropped 3 bases and J dropped 5; count of bases not matched to a gene: 7. This CDR3 is built from 15 residues. The CDR3 DNA is TGTGCCAGCAGTTTCCCCGGGACAGGGAGGTATGGCTACACCTTC. Protein sequence: CASSFPGTGRYGYTF.

The rearrangement joins TRBV7-8 to TRBJ1-1, with D possibly TRBD1 on 5 matching bases. V lost 1 base, J lost 0 bases, and 9 bases lay in between. The CDR3 is 15 amino acids. Germline CDR1 and CDR2: SGHVS and FQNEAQ. The CDR3, as DNA: TGTGCCAGCAGCTTAGGGGCAGGGCTGAACACTGAAGCTTTCTTT. Translated, it gives CASSLGAGLNTEAFF.

The chain joins TRBV19 to TRBJ1-1, with TRBD1 as a possible D gene (5 bases). The CDR3 covers 14 residues. The V gene lost 3 bases and the J gene lost 6 bases, with 14 bases spanning the gap. From germline, CDR1 is LNHDA and CDR2 SQIVND (reference sequence). CDR3 sequence (DNA): TGTGCCAGTAGTATTTTGAGGGGAGCCCCTGAAGCTTTCTTT. It translates to CASSILRGAPEAFF.

This sequence joins TRBV7-8 and TRBJ2-1; D is unclear. The CDR3 has 14 amino acids. V was clipped by 5 bases and J by 4 bases, with 12 bases between them. Germline CDR1 and CDR2: SGHVS and FQNEAQ. The CDR3: CASSINLGYNEQFF. The CDR3 DNA follows: TGTGCCAGCAGCATAAACTTGGGGTACAATGAGCAGTTCTTC.